The present T cell receptor (beta chain) was sequenced within a study of blood T cell repertoires in COVID-19. On the study more broadly: Samples came from the United States, Italy and Spain, spanning acute and convalescent COVID-19. PBMCs, B-cell-depleted T cells, or T cells provided the cDNA or gDNA that made up the material.

Between the trimmed V and J ends, which lost 6 bases and 4 bases, there was a span of 22 bases. CDR3 length: 17 amino acids. Germline V gene lookup returns CDR1 LNHDA and CDR2 SQIVND (reference sequence). The authors' processing: How many nucleated cells were present was estimated from reference gene primer amplification. Clones were read by immunoSEQ multiplex PCR, and TCRdb kept only the in-frame ones, dropping some. V and J calls and clone size come straight from that table; D and trimming were deduced from the DNA. The sample records approximately 170,000 clones, more than 70% being singletons. Sequenced material: peripheral blood. The genes are TRBV19 and TRBJ2-1; possibly TRBD1 or TRBD2 for D (9 bases each). The receptor comes from a man aged 45-60 years who had recovered from COVID-19. The CDR3 bases are TGTGCCAGTAGGGACAGGGGAAGGAGCGGGGGGTACAATGAGCAGTTCTTC. Protein sequence: CASRDRGRSGGYNEQFF.